This T cell receptor (beta chain) was identified in a study of blood T cell repertoires in COVID-19. Original processing methods: How many nucleated cells were present was estimated from reference gene primer amplification. Sequencing used immunoSEQ multiplex PCR; TCRdb keeps in-frame clones, though not all of them. V and J calls and clone size are given by that table; D and trimming were obtained from the DNA. The data show about 15,000 clones, approximately 85% seen once. This receptor was taken from a man between 70 and 80 years old in a cohort sampled during active COVID-19. The sample consisted of peripheral blood.

CDR3 coding DNA: TGCGCCAGCAGCGGGGGACTATCGAACACCGGGGAGCTGTTTTTT. Translating gives CASSGGLSNTGELFF. The chain is built from TRBV5-1 and TRBJ2-2, with 7 bases lining up with TRBD2. Losses at the gene ends were 4 bases for V and 0 bases for J; bases not matched to a gene: 3. This CDR3 is 15 amino acids long. In germline, CDR1 is SGHRS, CDR2 YFSETQ.